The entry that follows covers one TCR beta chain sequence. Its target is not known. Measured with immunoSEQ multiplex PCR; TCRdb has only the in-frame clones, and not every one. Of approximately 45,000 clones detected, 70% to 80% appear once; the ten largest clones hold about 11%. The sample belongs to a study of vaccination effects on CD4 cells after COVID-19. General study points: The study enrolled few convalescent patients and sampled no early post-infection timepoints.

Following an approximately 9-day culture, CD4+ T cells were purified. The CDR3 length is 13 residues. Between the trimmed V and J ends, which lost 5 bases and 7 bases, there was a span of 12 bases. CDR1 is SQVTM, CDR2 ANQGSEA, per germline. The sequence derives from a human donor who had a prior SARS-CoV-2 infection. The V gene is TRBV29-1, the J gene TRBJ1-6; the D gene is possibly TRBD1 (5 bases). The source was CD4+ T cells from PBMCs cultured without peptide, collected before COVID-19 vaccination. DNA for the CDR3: TGCAGCGTTTCTGGGACGTTGAATTCACCCCTCCACTTT. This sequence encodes CSVSGTLNSPLHF.